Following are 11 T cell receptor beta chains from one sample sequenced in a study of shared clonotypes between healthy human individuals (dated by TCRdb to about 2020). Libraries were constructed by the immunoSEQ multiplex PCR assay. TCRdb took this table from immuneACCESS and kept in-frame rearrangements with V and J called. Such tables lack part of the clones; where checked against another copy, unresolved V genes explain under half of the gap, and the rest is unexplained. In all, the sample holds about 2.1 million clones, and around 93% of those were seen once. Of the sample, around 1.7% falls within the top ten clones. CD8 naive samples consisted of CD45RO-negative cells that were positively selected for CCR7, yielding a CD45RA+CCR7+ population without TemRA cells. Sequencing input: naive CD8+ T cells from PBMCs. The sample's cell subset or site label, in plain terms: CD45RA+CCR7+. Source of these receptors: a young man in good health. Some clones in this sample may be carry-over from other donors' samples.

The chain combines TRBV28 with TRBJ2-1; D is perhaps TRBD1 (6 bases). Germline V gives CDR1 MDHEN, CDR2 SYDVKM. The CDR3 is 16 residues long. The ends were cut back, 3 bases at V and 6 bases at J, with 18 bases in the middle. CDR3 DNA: TGTGCCAGCAGTTTCTTCAGGGGAGAGGGAGTCAATGAGCAGTTCTTC. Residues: CASSFFRGEGVNEQFF.

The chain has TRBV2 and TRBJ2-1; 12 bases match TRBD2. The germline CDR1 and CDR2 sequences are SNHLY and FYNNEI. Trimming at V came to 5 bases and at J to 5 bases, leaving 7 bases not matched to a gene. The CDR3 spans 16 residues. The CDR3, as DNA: TGTGCCAGCAGTCCTACTAGCGGGAGGCCCCACAATGAGCAGTTCTTC. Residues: CASSPTSGRPHNEQFF.

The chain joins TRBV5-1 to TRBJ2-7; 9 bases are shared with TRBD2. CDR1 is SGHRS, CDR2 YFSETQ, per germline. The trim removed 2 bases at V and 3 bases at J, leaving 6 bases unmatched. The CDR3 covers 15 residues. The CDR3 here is CASSFRLAGIYEQYF. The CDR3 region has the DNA TGCGCCAGCAGCTTTCGTCTAGCGGGAATCTACGAGCAGTACTTC.

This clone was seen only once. The CDR3 DNA reads TGTGCCAGCAGAACTTGGGACAGTAACTCTGGGGCCAACGTCCTGACTTTC. It translates to CASRTWDSNSGANVLTF. V is TRBV28 and J is TRBJ2-6; 7 nucleotides match TRBD1. Germline V CDR1 and CDR2: MDHEN, SYDVKM. The V and J ends lost 6 bases and 0 bases, in that order; junction bases with no gene match: 8. The CDR3 is made up of 17 amino acids.

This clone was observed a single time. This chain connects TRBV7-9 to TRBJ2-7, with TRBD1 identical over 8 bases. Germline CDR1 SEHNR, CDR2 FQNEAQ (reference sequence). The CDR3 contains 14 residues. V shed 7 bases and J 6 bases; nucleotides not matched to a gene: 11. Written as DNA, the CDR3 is TGTGCCAGCAATTGGGGACAGGATTTGCGCGAGCAGTACTTC. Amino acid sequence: CASNWGQDLREQYF.

CDR3 sequence: CASSQDGSGATNTEAFF. CDR3 DNA: TGCGCCAGCAGCCAAGATGGCTCAGGGGCGACGAACACTGAAGCTTTCTTT. The rearrangement links TRBV4-1 to TRBJ1-1; D perhaps matches TRBD1 (6 bases). Germline V gene lookup returns CDR1 MGHRA and CDR2 YSYEKL. V was shortened by 0 bases and J by 1 base, with 15 bases between the two germline ends. The CDR3 contains 17 residues.

The CDR3 DNA reads as TGCGCCAGCAGCCAAGTCCTGCGGGACACCGGGGAGCTGTTTTTT. Translation gives CASSQVLRDTGELFF. The chain combines TRBV4-3 with TRBJ2-2, with D possibly being TRBD2 (5 bases). The CDR3 spans 15 residues. Looked up from germline, CDR1 is LGHNA and CDR2 is YSLEER. V was shortened by 1 base and J by 3 bases, with 9 bases between the two germline ends.

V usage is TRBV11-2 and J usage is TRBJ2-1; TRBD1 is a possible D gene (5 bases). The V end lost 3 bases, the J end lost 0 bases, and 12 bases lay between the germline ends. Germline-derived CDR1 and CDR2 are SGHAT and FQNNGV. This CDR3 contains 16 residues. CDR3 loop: CASSFYRGSSYNEQFF. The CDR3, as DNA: TGTGCCAGCAGCTTTTATAGGGGTAGCTCCTACAATGAGCAGTTCTTC.

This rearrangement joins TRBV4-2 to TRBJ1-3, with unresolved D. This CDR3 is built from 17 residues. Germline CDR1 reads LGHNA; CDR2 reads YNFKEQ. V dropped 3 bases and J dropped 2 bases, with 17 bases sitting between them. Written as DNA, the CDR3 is TGTGCCAGCAGCCAGGGATACGGGGTAACTGCTGGAAACACCATATATTTT. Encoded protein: CASSQGYGVTAGNTIYF.

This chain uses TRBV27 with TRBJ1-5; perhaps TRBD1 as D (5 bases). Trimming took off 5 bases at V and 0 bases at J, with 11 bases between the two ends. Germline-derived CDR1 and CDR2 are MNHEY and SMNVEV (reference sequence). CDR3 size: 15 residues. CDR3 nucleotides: TGTGCCAGCAGTCCAGGGATTATTAGCAATCAGCCCCAGCATTTT. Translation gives CASSPGIISNQPQHF.

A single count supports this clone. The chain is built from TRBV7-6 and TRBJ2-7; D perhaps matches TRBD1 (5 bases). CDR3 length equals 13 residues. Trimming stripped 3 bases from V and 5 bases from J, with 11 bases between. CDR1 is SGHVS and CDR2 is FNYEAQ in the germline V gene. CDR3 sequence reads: CASSFILGDEQYF. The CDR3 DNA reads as TGTGCCAGCAGCTTCATTTTAGGGGACGAGCAGTACTTC. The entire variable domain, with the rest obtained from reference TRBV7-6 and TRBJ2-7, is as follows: GAGVSQSPRYKVTKRGQDVALRCDPISGHVSLYWYRQALGQGPEFLTYFNYEAQQDKSGLPNDRFSAERPEGSISTLTIQRTEQRDSAMYRCASSFILGDEQYFGPGTRLTVT.